This TCR beta chain was sequenced for a study of tumour-infiltrating T cells in Burkitt lymphoma. In the study overall: Repertoire clonality predicted overall and progression-free survival.

Only in-frame clones appear in the TCRdb table, and some are missing; sequencing was by immunoSEQ multiplex PCR. In the table there are around 14,000 clones, about 75% of which are singletons. The origin of this receptor is a human donor with diffuse large B-cell lymphoma. Sequencing was performed on tumor tissue.

The chain's CDR3 is CASSPTVVSYEQYV. The CDR3 nucleotides read TGTGCCAGCAGTCCCACCGTGGTGAGCTACGAGCAGTACGTC. This chain uses TRBV27 with TRBJ2-7; D is uncertain. The germline gives CDR1 MNHEY, CDR2 SMNVEV (reference sequence). The CDR3 length is 14 residues. Between the trimmed V and J ends, which lost 5 bases and 3 bases, there was a span of 14 bases.